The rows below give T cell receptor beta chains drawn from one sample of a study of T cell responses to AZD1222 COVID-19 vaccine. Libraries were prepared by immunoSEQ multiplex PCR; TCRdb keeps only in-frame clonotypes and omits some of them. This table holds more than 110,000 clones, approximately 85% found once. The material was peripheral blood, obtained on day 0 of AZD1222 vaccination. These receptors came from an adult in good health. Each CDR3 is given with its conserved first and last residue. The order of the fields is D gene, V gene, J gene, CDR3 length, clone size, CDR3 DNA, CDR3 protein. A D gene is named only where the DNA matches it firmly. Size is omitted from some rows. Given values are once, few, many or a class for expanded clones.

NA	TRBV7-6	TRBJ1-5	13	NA	TGTGCCAGCAGCTTAGCGGAAGGACAGCCCCAGCATTTT	CASSLAEGQPQHF
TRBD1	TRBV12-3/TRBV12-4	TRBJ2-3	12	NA	TGTGCCAGCGCCTACAGGGGAGATACGCAGTATTTT	CASAYRGDTQYF
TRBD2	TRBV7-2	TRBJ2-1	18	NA	TGTGCCAGCAGCTTAGCGCGGTTGCGGGGGTACTCCTACAATGAGCAGTTCTTC	CASSLARLRGYSYNEQFF
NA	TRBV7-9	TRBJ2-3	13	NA	TGTGCCAGCCCCGAGGGAGGCACAGATACGCAGTATTTT	CASPEGGTDTQYF
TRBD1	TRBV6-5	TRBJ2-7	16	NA	TGTGCCAGCAGTTACTCTTCTCCGGGACAGGGGAGCGAGCAGTACTTC	CASSYSSPGQGSEQYF
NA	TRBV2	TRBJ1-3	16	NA	TGTGCCAGCAGTGAAGTGGGCAGTTCCTCTGGAAACACCATATATTTT	CASSEVGSSSGNTIYF
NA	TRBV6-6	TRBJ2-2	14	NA	TGTGCCAGCAGTGACCCTCAGAACACCGGGGAGCTGTTTTTT	CASSDPQNTGELFF
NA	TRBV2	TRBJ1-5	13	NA	TGTGCCAGCAGTAGGGCAGGGAGCCAGCCCCAGCATTTT	CASSRAGSQPQHF
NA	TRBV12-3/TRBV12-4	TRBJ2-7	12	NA	TGTGCCAGCAGTTTTGACAGTTACGAGCAGTACTTC	CASSFDSYEQYF
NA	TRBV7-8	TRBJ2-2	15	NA	TGTGCCAGCAGCCCTAGGCGGGGGAACACCGGGGAGCTGTTTTTT	CASSPRRGNTGELFF
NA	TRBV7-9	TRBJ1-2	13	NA	TGTGCCAGCAGCTTAGATACTAACTATGGCTACACCTTC	CASSLDTNYGYTF
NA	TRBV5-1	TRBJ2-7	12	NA	TGCGCCAGCAGCCTTCTAGCGTCCGAGCAGTACTTC	CASSLLASEQYF
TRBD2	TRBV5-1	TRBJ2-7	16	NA	TGCGCCAGCAGCTTGGCCCCACCGGGACTAGCGAGTGAGCAGTACTTC	CASSLAPPGLASEQYF
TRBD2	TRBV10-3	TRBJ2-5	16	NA	TGTGCCATCAGTGGGGGACTAGCGGGCTTCCAAGAGACCCAGTACTTC	CAISGGLAGFQETQYF
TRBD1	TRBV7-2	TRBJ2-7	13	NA	TGTGCCAGCAGCGCCGGGACAGCGAGGGAGCAGTACTTC	CASSAGTAREQYF
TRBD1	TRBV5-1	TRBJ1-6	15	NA	TGCGCCAGCAGCTTACAGGGGGAAAAAAATTCACCCCTCCACTTT	CASSLQGEKNSPLHF
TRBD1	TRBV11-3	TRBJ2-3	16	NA	TGTGCCAGCAGCTCCGGGACAGCATATGAGGCAGATACGCAGTATTTT	CASSSGTAYEADTQYF
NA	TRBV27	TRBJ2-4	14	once	TGTGCCAGCAGTTCTAACGCTGCCAAAAACATTCAGTACTTC	CASSSNAAKNIQYF
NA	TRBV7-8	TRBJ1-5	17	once	TGTGCCAGCAGCTTCGCAAAAGGCCAGTTTATCAATCAGCCCCAGCATTTT	CASSFAKGQFINQPQHF
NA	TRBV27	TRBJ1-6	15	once	TGTGCCAGCAGTTTATTGGCAGGTACGGCTTCACCCCTCCACTTT	CASSLLAGTASPLHF
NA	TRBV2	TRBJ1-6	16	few	TGTGCCAGCAGTGAAGCGCATGTAGCGGATAATTCACCCCTCCACTTT	CASSEAHVADNSPLHF
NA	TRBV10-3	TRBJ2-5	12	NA	TGTGCCATCAGCAATCCCCAAGAGACCCAGTACTTC	CAISNPQETQYF
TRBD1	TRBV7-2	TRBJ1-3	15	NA	TGTGCCAGCAGCCGGGGACAGTCCTCTGGAAACACCATATATTTT	CASSRGQSSGNTIYF
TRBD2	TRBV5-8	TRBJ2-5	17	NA	TGTGCCAGCAGCTTGTCTAGCGGGAGTACAGTGGGGGAGACCCAGTACTTC	CASSLSSGSTVGETQYF
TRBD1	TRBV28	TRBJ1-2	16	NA	TGTGCCAGCAGTTTCCTCCGGGACAGGGATAAGTATGGCTACACCTTC	CASSFLRDRDKYGYTF
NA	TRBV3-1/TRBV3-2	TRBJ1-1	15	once	TGTGCCAGCAGCCAAGATAGGGGAGGGAACACTGAAGCTTTCTTT	CASSQDRGGNTEAFF
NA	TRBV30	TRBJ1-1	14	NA	TGTGCCTGGAGAATTGGAGGGGGGAACACTGAAGCTTTCTTT	CAWRIGGGNTEAFF
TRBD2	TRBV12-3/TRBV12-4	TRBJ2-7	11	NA	TGTGCCAGCACGGCGGGAGAGAAGCAGTACTTC	CASTAGEKQYF
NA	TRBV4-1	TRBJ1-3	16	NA	TGCGCCAGCAGCCAAGCTGTGGGAAACTCTGGAAACACCATATATTTT	CASSQAVGNSGNTIYF
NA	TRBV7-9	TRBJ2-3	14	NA	TGTGCCAGCCCCCCGGGACACAGCACAGATACGCAGTATTTT	CASPPGHSTDTQYF
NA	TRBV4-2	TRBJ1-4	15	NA	TGTGCCAGCAGCCAAGGAGGGCAGGGGCGTGAAAAACTGTTTTTT	CASSQGGQGREKLFF
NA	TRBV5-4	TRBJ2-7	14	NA	TGTGCCAGCGCCGAGGGAGCGGGTTCCTACGAGCAGTACTTC	CASAEGAGSYEQYF
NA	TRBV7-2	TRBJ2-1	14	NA	TGTGCCAGCAAAGAACGGGACCACTACAATGAGCAGTTCTTC	CASKERDHYNEQFF